A selection of T cell receptor beta chains follows, all from one sample in a study of blood T cell repertoires in COVID-19. The data were produced by immunoSEQ multiplex PCR, yet TCRdb's version contains in-frame clones alone and is incomplete. The sample yields 250,000 to 300,000 clones, 86% seen once. The sample taken for sequencing was peripheral blood. These receptors were taken from a woman aged 65 to 85 with COVID-19, enrolled during active disease. Both conserved end residues are part of each CDR3. Part of the rows lack a size; the others show once, few, many or a class for expanded clones.

V,size,J,CDR3
TRBV2,NA,TRBJ1-1,CASSVGTAEAFF
TRBV19,NA,TRBJ2-2,CASSPGGPSVGELFF
TRBV28,NA,TRBJ2-1,CASSLGQYYNEQFF
TRBV28,NA,TRBJ2-7,CASSPQLGSSYEQYF
TRBV7-7,NA,TRBJ2-5,CASSLNLAGGVETQYF
TRBV5-1,NA,TRBJ2-3,CASSLAFGQPGRDTQYF
TRBV2,NA,TRBJ1-2,CASSPQGTGYGYTF
TRBV5-8,NA,TRBJ2-1,CASSLSPGQGTYNEQFF
TRBV24-1,NA,TRBJ2-3,CATSDRTGLGTDTQYF
TRBV28,once,TRBJ2-7,CASTPSRDRYEQYF
TRBV24-1,NA,TRBJ2-1,CATSAQGGTPRNEQFF
TRBV12-3/TRBV12-4,NA,TRBJ2-5,CASSPRLAVTQYF
TRBV7-6,NA,TRBJ2-6,CASSLVIMGRVFSGANVLTF
TRBV27,NA,TRBJ2-7,CASSRDQRGGHSYEQYF
TRBV7-2,NA,TRBJ2-5,CASSLVPGYEETQYF
TRBV9,NA,TRBJ2-7,CASSPRQGANLYEQYF
TRBV5-6,few,TRBJ1-5,CASSPIPTGGGNQPQHF
TRBV12-3/TRBV12-4,NA,TRBJ2-1,CASSPASRGEQFF
TRBV30,NA,TRBJ1-3,CAWSPRESRGNTIYF
TRBV2,NA,TRBJ1-2,CASSESGTSNYGYTF
TRBV19,once,TRBJ1-2,CASSIAGWAYGYTF
TRBV5-1,few,TRBJ1-1,CASSLVDRGGTEAFF
TRBV6-5,NA,TRBJ1-1,CASRRGTHLNTEAFF
TRBV30,NA,TRBJ1-1,CAWRTRLDKNTEAFF
TRBV30,once,TRBJ1-1,CALAELNTEAFF
TRBV5-8,NA,TRBJ1-2,CASSYGRGLGYTF
TRBV6-1,NA,TRBJ1-2,CASSEDPWDSNYGYTF
TRBV5-8,NA,TRBJ1-4,CASSSGSTGYEKLFF
TRBV3-1/TRBV3-2,NA,TRBJ1-1,CASSQESELNTEAFF
TRBV5-4,NA,TRBJ2-5,CASSFDRGQETQYF
TRBV27,once,TRBJ1-2,CASSLTSAVAFYGYTF
TRBV9,once,TRBJ2-1,CASSVSLAGDEQFF
TRBV7-2,once,TRBJ1-1,CASSARTGSGSEAFF
TRBV29-1,NA,TRBJ2-1,CSVDPVTTYNEQFF
TRBV10-3,NA,TRBJ2-2,CAISESSLAGGGELFF
TRBV12-5,NA,TRBJ1-5,CASGPDRSNQPQHF
TRBV28,once,TRBJ1-2,CASRDRGRDNYGYTF
TRBV6-5,NA,TRBJ1-3,CASSYSIRGGNTIYF
TRBV28,NA,TRBJ2-1,CASSLGGAWNEQFF
TRBV19,NA,TRBJ2-5,CATGLAGTQGTQYF
TRBV18,NA,TRBJ1-1,CASSEEGGSDTEAFF
TRBV5-1,few,TRBJ1-3,CASSFSGDSGNTIYF
TRBV10-3,NA,TRBJ1-4,CAISESGGSEKLFF
TRBV18,NA,TRBJ2-3,CASSPRASDTQYF
TRBV29-1,NA,TRBJ2-7,CSVLLDRVNEQYF